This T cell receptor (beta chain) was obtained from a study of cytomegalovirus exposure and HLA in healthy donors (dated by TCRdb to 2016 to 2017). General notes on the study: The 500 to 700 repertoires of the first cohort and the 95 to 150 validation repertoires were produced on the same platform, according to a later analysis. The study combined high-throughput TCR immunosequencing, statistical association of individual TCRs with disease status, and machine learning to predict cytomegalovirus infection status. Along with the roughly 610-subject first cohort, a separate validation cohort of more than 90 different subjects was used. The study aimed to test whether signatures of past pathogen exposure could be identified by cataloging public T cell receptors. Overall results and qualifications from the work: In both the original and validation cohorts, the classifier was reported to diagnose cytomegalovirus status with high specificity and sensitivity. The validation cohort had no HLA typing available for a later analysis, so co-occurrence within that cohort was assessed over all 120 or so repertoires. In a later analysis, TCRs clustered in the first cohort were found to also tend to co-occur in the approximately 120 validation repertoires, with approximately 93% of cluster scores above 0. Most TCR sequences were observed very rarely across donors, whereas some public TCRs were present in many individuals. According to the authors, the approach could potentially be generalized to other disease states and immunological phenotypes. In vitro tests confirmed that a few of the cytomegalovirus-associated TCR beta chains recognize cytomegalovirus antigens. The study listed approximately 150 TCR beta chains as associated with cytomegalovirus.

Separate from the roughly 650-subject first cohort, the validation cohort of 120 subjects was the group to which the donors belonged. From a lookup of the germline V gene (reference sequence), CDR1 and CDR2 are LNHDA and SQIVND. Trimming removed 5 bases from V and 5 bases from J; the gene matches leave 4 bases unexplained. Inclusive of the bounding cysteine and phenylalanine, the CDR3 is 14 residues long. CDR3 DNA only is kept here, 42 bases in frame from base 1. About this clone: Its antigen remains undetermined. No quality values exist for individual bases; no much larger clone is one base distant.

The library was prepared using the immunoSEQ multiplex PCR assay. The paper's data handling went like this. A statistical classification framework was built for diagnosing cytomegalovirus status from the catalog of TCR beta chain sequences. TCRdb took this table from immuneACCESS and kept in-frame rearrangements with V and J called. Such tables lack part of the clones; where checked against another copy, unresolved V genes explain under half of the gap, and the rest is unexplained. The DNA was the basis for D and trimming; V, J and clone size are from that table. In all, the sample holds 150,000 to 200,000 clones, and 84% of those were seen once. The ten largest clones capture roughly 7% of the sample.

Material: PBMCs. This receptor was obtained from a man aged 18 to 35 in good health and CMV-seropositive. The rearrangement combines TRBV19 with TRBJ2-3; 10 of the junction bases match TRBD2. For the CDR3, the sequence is CASSLAGVVDTQYF. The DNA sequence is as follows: TGTGCCAGTAGTCTAGCGGGAGTAGTAGATACGCAGTATTTT.